This is a list of T cell receptor beta chains from one sample in a study of blood T cells in healthy people across ages. TCRdb independently ran MiXCR on the 5' RACE reads; one entry per CDR3 protein. This sample has roughly 1 million distinct CDR3 sequences, with almost 25% found just once. This sample was also put to use in a study of T cells of mothers and their children.

Sequenced material: blood. These receptors came from a girl aged 2-9 years in good health. CDR3s include the opening cysteine and the closing phenylalanine or tryptophan. Each record gives: CDR3 DNA, CDR3 protein, clone size, J gene, V gene, D gene. D genes are given only for firm matches. Rows may omit the clone size; those that give it use once, few, many or a size class.

CDR3 DNA: TGCGCCAGCAGCCTAACATCCGATGAAAAACTGTTTTTT
CDR3 protein: CASSLTSDEKLFF
clone size: .
J gene: TRBJ1-4
V gene: TRBV5-1
D gene: .

CDR3 DNA: TGTGCCAGCAGCTTAGGCAGATCGTCGGACAGTCCTTTCTTT
CDR3 protein: CASSLGRSSDSPFF
clone size: .
J gene: TRBJ1-1
V gene: TRBV13
D gene: .

CDR3 DNA: TGTGCCAGCAGTAGACTGGGACTAGCGGGGGGAGAGCAGTTCTTC
CDR3 protein: CASSRLGLAGGEQFF
clone size: .
J gene: TRBJ2-1
V gene: TRBV27
D gene: TRBD2

CDR3 DNA: TGTGCCACCCTTCTTGGGTACGAGCAGTACTTC
CDR3 protein: CATLLGYEQYF
clone size: .
J gene: TRBJ2-7
V gene: TRBV25-1
D gene: .

CDR3 DNA: TGTGCCAGCAGTCTACGGACCGACGGGGAGACCCAGTACTTC
CDR3 protein: CASSLRTDGETQYF
clone size: many
J gene: TRBJ2-5
V gene: TRBV27
D gene: .

CDR3 DNA: TGTGCCAGCAGCCGTCGGGGGCCACGGAGGGAAAAACTGTTTTTT
CDR3 protein: CASSRRGPRREKLFF
clone size: many
J gene: TRBJ1-4
V gene: TRBV3-1
D gene: .

CDR3 DNA: TGTGCCAGCAGCTCACCAATCCCGAATGCTTCTCCGGGGGAGACCCAGTACTTC
CDR3 protein: CASSSPIPNASPGETQYF
clone size: .
J gene: TRBJ2-5
V gene: TRBV7-9
D gene: .

CDR3 DNA: TGTGCCAGCAGCTTGGGGGCAGCCGGGGCCAACGTCCTGACTTTC
CDR3 protein: CASSLGAAGANVLTF
clone size: .
J gene: TRBJ2-6
V gene: TRBV7-8
D gene: .

CDR3 DNA: TGTGCCAGCAACTTAAGAGCAGATACGCAGTATTTT
CDR3 protein: CASNLRADTQYF
clone size: .
J gene: TRBJ2-3
V gene: TRBV7-3
D gene: .

CDR3 DNA: TGTGCCACCAGTGATCCCCTTGAGACCCAGTACTTC
CDR3 protein: CATSDPLETQYF
clone size: few
J gene: TRBJ2-5
V gene: TRBV24-1
D gene: .

CDR3 DNA: TGTGCCAGCAGTTGGGACAGGCGAAGCAATGAGCAGTTCTTC
CDR3 protein: CASSWDRRSNEQFF
clone size: few
J gene: TRBJ2-1
V gene: TRBV2
D gene: TRBD1